This T cell receptor beta chain was captured by sequencing in a study of neurological immune-mediated disorders. The yield of each sequencing run was over 180 million TCR-beta sequences from 15-18 subjects. TCRdb processed the 5' RACE reads anew with MiXCR; each CDR3 protein has one entry. This table holds around 21,000 distinct CDR3 sequences, approximately 7.9% found once. This clonotype is classed as medium-sized. The CDR3 length is 15 residues. Unmatched junction bases numbered 2, after V lost 4 bases and J lost 3 bases. The germline gives CDR1 LGHNA, CDR2 YNFKEQ. The material sequenced was CD8+ T cells from blood. The receptor was derived from a woman aged 25 to 45 with HTLV-1-associated myelopathy (HAM/TSP). This chain uses TRBV4-2 with TRBJ2-2, with 10 bases matching TRBD1. CDR3 in amino acids: CASSPGTGDTGELFF. The CDR3 DNA reads as TGTGCCAGCAGCCCCGGGACAGGGGACACCGGGGAGCTGTTTTTT.